This paragraph covers one TCR beta chain sequence. A single record per CDR3 protein comes from TCRdb applying MiXCR to the PCR reads. This sample yields around 5,000 distinct CDR3 sequences, of which about a third are seen a single time; roughly 29% belongs to the top ten. This specimen comes from a study of immune characterization of retroperitoneal liposarcoma. Germline CDR1 and CDR2: SGHVS and FQNEAQ. V lost 5 bases and J lost 6, with 12 bases in between. The CDR3 runs to 13 residues. The chain employs TRBV7-8 and TRBJ2-3, with unresolved D. The source of this sequence is a female donor with retroperitoneal liposarcoma. Sequencing input: tumor tissue. The CDR3 bases are TGTGCCAGCAGCGCCCGCCTTGGGGATACGCAGTATTTT. Its translation is CASSARLGDTQYF.